A selection of T cell receptor beta chains follows, all from one sample in a study of T cell responses to AZD1222 COVID-19 vaccine. Produced via immunoSEQ multiplex PCR; TCRdb's table is partial and in-frame only. The sample has approximately 170,000 clones, approximately 88% seen once; the top ten hold 0.85% to 1.1%. The sample here was peripheral blood, taken 28 days after the second AZD1222 dose. The receptors derive from an adult who received the AZD1222 COVID-19 vaccine. Both conserved end residues are trimmed from each CDR3. Some rows have no size entry. The others give once, few or many, or a class for an expanded clone.

TRBV5-1,TRBJ2-7,once,10,ASSPTQYEQY
TRBV7-8,TRBJ2-7,NA,8,ASSLSEQY
TRBV2,TRBJ1-4,NA,11,ASSEFLWEKLF
TRBV7-9,TRBJ2-1,NA,13,ASSLAGGPSNEQF
TRBV7-2,TRBJ1-1,NA,13,ASSPMGRGLAEAF
TRBV3-1/TRBV3-2,TRBJ2-7,NA,9,ASQQGAEQY
TRBV15,TRBJ1-2,NA,12,ATSESKVPIGYT
TRBV19,TRBJ2-1,NA,13,ASGTTSGVGHEQF
TRBV30,TRBJ2-2,NA,12,AWSVRQSTGELF
TRBV19,TRBJ1-2,NA,12,ASDAPGGSYGYT
TRBV19,TRBJ1-5,NA,10,ASSMGYQPQH
TRBV5-1,TRBJ2-2,NA,13,ASSWAGSDTGELF
TRBV2,TRBJ1-5,NA,11,ASSEGERRPQH
TRBV27,TRBJ2-7,NA,12,ASSQDRVSYEQY
TRBV2,TRBJ1-2,NA,11,ASRQRDVGGYT
TRBV7-9,TRBJ1-1,NA,9,ASSLDTEAF
TRBV6-5,TRBJ2-1,NA,13,ASSLTSGGYNEQF
TRBV6-2/TRBV6-3,TRBJ2-3,once,13,ASSYSFSDTDTQY
TRBV11-2,TRBJ2-1,NA,13,ASSLDHWTSNEQF
TRBV6-2/TRBV6-3,TRBJ1-5,NA,13,ASSYSGQGNQPQH
TRBV15,TRBJ2-1,NA,14,ATSRDSPRGTNEQF
TRBV2,TRBJ2-7,NA,11,ASRGQGPYEQY
TRBV29-1,TRBJ2-2,few,13,SVPGTGGASGELF
TRBV19,TRBJ1-6,once,12,ASSPQGHNSPLH
TRBV5-5,TRBJ1-1,few,12,ASSLTHRDTEAF
TRBV5-4,TRBJ1-1,NA,10,ASSYRTREAF
TRBV30,TRBJ1-1,NA,15,ASSIGQGTTRNTEAF
TRBV27,TRBJ2-7,NA,13,ASSLSWDRFYEQY
TRBV4-1,TRBJ1-2,NA,12,ASSQEVGFFGYT
TRBV19,TRBJ2-3,NA,12,ASSIGGSGDTQY
TRBV9,TRBJ2-7,NA,12,ASSVGTGTYEQY
TRBV7-2,TRBJ2-3,NA,12,ASSSGQGGDTQY
TRBV7-2,TRBJ2-7,NA,13,ASSISGTDNYEQY
TRBV7-9,TRBJ2-5,NA,10,ASSTQWETQY
TRBV18,TRBJ2-3,once,9,ASSLENTQY
TRBV15,TRBJ1-1,once,12,ATSRDIGRVEAF
TRBV7-2,TRBJ1-1,NA,12,ASSLVGRNTEAF
TRBV30,TRBJ2-1,NA,10,AWGTGYNEQF
TRBV3-1/TRBV3-2,TRBJ2-5,few,14,ASSTTGTHHVETQY
TRBV7-8,TRBJ1-5,NA,11,ASSLGGDGPQH
TRBV20-1,TRBJ1-5,NA,11,SAIDWSNQPQH
TRBV27,TRBJ2-7,NA,12,ASGPFAGLYEQY
TRBV7-9,TRBJ2-3,NA,12,ASSPDRFTDTQY
TRBV7-6,TRBJ1-2,NA,15,ASSLEREGRRDYGYT
TRBV5-1,TRBJ2-2,few,13,ASSFSGGMGGELF